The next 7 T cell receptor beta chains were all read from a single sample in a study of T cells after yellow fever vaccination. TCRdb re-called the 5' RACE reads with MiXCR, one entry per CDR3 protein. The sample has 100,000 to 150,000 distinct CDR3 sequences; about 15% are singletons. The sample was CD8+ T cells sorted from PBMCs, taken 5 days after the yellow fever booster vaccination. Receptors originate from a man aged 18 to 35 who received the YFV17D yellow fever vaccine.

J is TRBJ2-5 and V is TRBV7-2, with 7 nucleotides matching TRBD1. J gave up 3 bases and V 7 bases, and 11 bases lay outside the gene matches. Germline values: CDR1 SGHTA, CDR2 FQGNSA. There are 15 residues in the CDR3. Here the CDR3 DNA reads TGTGCCAGCACCCTTTACCTTGACAGGGAAGAGACCCAGTACTTC. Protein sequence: CASTLYLDREETQYF. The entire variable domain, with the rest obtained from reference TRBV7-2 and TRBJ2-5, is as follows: GAGVSQSPSNKVTEKGKDVELRCDPISGHTALYWYRQSLGQGLEFLIYFQGNSAPDKSGLPSDRFSAERTGGSVSTLTIQRTQQEDSAVYLCASTLYLDREETQYFGPGTRLLVL.

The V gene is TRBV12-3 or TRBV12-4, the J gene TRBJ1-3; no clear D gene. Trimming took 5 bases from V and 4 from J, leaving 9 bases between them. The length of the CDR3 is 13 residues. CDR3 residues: CASSLVRGNTIYF. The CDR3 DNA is TGTGCCAGCAGTCTCGTCCGGGGAAACACCATATATTTT.

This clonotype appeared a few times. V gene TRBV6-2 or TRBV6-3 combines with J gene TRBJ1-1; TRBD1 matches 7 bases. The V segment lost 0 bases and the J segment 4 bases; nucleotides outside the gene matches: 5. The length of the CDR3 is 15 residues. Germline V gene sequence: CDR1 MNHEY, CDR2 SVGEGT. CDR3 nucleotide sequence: TGTGCCAGCAGTTACTCGACAGGGATGGGCACTGAAGCTTTCTTT. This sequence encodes CASSYSTGMGTEAFF.

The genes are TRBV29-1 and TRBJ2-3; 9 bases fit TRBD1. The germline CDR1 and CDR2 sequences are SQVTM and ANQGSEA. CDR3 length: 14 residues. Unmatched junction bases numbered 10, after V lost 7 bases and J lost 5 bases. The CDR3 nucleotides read TGCAGCGCCCCGGGACAGGGTCGAGGAGATACGCAGTATTTT. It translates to CSAPGQGRGDTQYF.

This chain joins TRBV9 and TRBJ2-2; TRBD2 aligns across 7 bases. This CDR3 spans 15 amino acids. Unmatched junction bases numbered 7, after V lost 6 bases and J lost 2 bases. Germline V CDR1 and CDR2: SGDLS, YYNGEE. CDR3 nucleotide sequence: TGTGCCAGCACTCGGGGGGATATTAACACCGGGGAGCTGTTTTTT. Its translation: CASTRGDINTGELFF. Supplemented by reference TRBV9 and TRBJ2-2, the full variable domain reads DSGVTQTPKHLITATGQRVTLRCSPRSGDLSVYWYQQSLDQGLQFLIQYYNGEERAKGNILERFSAQQFPDLHSELNLSSLELGDSALYFCASTRGDINTGELFFGEGSRLTVL.

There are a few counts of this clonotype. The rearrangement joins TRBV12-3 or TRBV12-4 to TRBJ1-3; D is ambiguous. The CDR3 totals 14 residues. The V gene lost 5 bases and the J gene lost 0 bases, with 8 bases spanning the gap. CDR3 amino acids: CASSPDPSGNTIYF. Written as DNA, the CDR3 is TGTGCCAGCAGTCCAGACCCCTCTGGAAACACCATATATTTT.

The CDR3: CAWTPGEETQYF. CDR3 DNA: TGTGCCTGGACCCCTGGAGAAGAGACCCAGTACTTC. V and J are TRBV30 and TRBJ2-5, with D hard to call. The CDR3 runs 12 residues. V was shortened by 4 bases and J by 3 bases, with 9 bases between the two germline ends. Looked up from germline, CDR1 is GTSNPN and CDR2 is SVGIG (reference sequence).